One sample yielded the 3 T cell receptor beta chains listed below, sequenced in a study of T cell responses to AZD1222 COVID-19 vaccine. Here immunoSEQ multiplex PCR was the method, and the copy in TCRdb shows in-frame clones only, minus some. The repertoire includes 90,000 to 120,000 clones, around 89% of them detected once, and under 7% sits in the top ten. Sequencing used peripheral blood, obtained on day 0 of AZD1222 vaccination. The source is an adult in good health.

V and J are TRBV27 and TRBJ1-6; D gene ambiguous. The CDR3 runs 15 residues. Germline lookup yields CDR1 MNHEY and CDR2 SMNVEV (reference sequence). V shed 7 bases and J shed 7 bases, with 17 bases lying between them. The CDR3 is CASTLNRVSNSPLHF. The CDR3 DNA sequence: TGTGCCAGCACCCTAAACCGGGTTAGCAATTCACCCCTCCACTTT.

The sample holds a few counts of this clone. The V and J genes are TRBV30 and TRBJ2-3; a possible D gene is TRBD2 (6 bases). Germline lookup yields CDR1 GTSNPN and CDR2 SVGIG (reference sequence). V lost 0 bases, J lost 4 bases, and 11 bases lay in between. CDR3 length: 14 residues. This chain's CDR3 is CAWSVFSGADTQYF. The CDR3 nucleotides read TGTGCCTGGAGTGTATTCTCGGGGGCAGATACGCAGTATTTT.

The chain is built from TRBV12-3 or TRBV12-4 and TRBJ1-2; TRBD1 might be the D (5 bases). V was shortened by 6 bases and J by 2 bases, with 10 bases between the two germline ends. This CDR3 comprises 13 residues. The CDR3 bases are TGTGCCAGCAGCTATGACAGAAACTATGGCTACACCTTC. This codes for CASSYDRNYGYTF.